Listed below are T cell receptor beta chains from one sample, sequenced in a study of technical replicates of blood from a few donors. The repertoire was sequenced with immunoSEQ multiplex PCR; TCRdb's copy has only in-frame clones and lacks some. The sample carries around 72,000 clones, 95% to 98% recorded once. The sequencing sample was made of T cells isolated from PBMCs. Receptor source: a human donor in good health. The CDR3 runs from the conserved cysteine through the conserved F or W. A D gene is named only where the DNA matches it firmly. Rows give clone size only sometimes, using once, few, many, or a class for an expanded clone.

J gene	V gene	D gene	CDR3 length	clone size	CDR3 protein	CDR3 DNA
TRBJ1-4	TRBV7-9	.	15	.	CASSFYRDPIEKLFF	TGTGCCAGCAGCTTCTACAGGGATCCAATTGAAAAACTGTTTTTT
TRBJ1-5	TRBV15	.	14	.	CATSRATVGQPQHF	TGTGCCACCAGCAGAGCCACAGTGGGCCAGCCCCAGCATTTT
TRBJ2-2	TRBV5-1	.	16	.	CASSLLGGTNTGELFF	TGCGCCAGCAGCTTGTTAGGAGGGACGAACACCGGGGAGCTGTTTTTT
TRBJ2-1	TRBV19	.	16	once	CASSIDRSSSYNEQFF	TGTGCCAGTAGTATAGATCGATCGAGCTCCTACAATGAGCAGTTCTTC
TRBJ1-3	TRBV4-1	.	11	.	CASSPGNTIYF	TGCGCCAGCAGCCCAGGAAACACCATATATTTT
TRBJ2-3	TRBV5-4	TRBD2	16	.	CASSLARREGTDTQYF	TGTGCCAGCAGCTTGGCCAGGCGGGAGGGTACAGATACGCAGTATTTT
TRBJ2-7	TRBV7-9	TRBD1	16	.	CASSLDPGQGAYEQYF	TGTGCCAGCAGCTTAGATCCGGGACAGGGGGCCTACGAGCAGTACTTC
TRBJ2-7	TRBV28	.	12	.	CATQPRVYEQYF	TGTGCCACCCAGCCCAGGGTCTACGAGCAGTACTTC
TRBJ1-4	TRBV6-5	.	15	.	CASSQAYATNEKLFF	TGTGCCAGCAGCCAGGCGTATGCAACTAATGAAAAACTGTTTTTT
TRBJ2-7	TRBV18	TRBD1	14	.	CASSPQGASYEQYF	TGTGCCAGCTCACCACAGGGGGCCTCCTACGAGCAGTACTTC
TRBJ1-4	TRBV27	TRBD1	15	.	CASSLTGTGVGKLFF	TGTGCCAGCAGCCTAACCGGGACAGGGGTCGGGAAACTGTTTTTT
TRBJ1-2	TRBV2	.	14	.	CASEWRTAIHGYTF	TGTGCCAGCGAATGGAGGACAGCCATTCATGGCTACACCTTC